This T cell receptor beta chain was profiled in a study of blood T cell repertoires in COVID-19. About the study: Spain, Italy and the United States supplied samples that represented acute and convalescent COVID-19.

The protocol was immunoSEQ multiplex PCR, while the TCRdb copy is restricted to in-frame clones and leaves out a portion. The sample lists more than 70,000 clones, about 89% occurring once. This CDR3 region has 15 residues. Germline values: CDR1 MDHEN, CDR2 SYDVKM. The V and J ends lost 6 bases and 0 bases, in that order; junction bases with no gene match: 7. This TCR derives from a man between 50 and 59 years old with active or convalescent COVID-19. Specimen: peripheral blood. The chain has TRBV28 and TRBJ2-7; 8 bases match TRBD1. For the CDR3, the DNA is TGTGCCAGCAGCTCGGGACAGGCTAGCTCCTACGAGCAGTACGTC. The encoded protein is CASSSGQASSYEQYV.